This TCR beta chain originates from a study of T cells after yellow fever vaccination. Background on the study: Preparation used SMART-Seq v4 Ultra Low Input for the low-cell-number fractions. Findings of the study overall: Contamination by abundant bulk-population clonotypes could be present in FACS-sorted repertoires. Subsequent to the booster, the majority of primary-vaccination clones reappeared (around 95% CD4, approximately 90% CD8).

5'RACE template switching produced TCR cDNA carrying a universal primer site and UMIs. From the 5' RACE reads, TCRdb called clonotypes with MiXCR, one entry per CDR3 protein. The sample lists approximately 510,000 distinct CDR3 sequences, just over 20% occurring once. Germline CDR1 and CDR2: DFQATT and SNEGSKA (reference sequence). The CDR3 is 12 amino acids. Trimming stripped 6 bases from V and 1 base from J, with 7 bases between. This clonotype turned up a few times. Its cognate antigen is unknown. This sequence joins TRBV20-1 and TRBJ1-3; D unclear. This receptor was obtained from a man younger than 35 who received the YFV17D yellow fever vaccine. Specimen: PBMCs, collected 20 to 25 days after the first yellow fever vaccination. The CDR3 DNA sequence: TGCAGTGCCGGGCTTTCTGGAAACACCATATATTTT. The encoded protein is CSAGLSGNTIYF.